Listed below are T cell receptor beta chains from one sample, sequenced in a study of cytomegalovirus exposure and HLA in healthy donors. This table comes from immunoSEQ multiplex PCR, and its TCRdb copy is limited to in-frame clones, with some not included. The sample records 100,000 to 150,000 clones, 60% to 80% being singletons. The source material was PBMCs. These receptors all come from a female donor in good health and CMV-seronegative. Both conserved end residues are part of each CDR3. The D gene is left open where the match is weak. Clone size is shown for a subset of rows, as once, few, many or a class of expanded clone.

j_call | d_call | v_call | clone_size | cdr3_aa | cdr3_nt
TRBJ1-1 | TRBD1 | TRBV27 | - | CASSRRQGKTEAFF | TGTGCCAGCAGCCGTCGACAGGGGAAGACTGAAGCTTTCTTT
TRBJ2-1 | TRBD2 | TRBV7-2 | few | CASSSSGSIYNEQFF | TGTGCCAGCAGTTCTAGCGGTTCTATCTACAATGAGCAGTTCTTC
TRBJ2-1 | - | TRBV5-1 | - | CASSTDIYNEQFF | TGCGCCAGCAGCACTGACATCTACAATGAGCAGTTCTTC
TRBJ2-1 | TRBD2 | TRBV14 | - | CASSQTSGLGGRTYEQFF | TGTGCCAGCAGCCAGACTAGTGGGCTTGGCGGGAGGACCTATGAGCAGTTCTTC
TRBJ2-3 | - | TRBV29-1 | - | CSVGGFRDTQYF | TGCAGCGTTGGCGGCTTTAGAGATACGCAGTATTTT
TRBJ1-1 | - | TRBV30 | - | CAWSVSVDEAFF | TGTGCCTGGAGTGTGTCAGTTGATGAAGCTTTCTTT
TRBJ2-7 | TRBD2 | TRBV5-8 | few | CASSYTGGRADEQYF | TGTGCCAGCAGCTATACAGGCGGGAGGGCCGACGAGCAGTACTTC
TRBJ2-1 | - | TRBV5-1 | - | CASSSGRSSDIRGRQFF | TGCGCCAGCAGCTCTGGCCGCTCTAGCGACATAAGAGGGAGGCAGTTCTTC
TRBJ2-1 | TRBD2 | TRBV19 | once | CASSTGLAASRNEQFF | TGTGCCAGTAGTACGGGACTAGCGGCCTCCAGGAATGAGCAGTTCTTC
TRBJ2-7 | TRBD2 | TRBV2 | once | CASTSGGSYEQYF | TGTGCCAGTACTAGCGGGGGCTCCTACGAGCAGTACTTC
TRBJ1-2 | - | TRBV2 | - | CASSVRRQPTNYGYTF | TGTGCCAGCAGTGTTCGGAGGCAGCCAACTAACTATGGCTACACCTTC
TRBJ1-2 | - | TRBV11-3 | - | CASSLDLGSGDYGYTF | TGTGCCAGCAGCTTAGATCTCGGCAGCGGTGACTATGGCTACACCTTC
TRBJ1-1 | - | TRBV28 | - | CASIHQGNTEAFF | TGTGCCAGCATTCACCAGGGGAACACTGAAGCTTTCTTT